The clone carrying this T cell receptor beta chain was recorded a few times. Treatment in this sample: over 15 received Ad26.COV2.S at low or high dose, single or two shots; several received placebo; per-sample allocation not given. Specimens were obtained on day 63 following the first vaccine or placebo injection. Generated by immunoSEQ multiplex PCR, the TCRdb table keeps only in-frame clones and is missing some. The sample holds 400,000 to 500,000 clones, roughly 89% seen once. The source of the sample is a study of Ad26.COV2.S vaccination and SARS-CoV-2 variants. This CDR3 is 14 amino acids long. Germline CDR1 and CDR2: SNHLY and FYNNEI. V lost 1 base, J lost 0 bases, and 7 bases lay in between.

The origin of this receptor is a person between 18 and 65 years old who received the Ad26.COV2.S COVID-19 vaccine or a placebo. The rearrangement joins TRBV2 to TRBJ2-7; D gene uncertain. Sequenced here: peripheral blood, sampled in a trial of Ad26.COV2.S vaccine versus placebo. The CDR3 region is CASSEVLRSYEQYV. The CDR3 nucleotides read TGTGCCAGCAGTGAAGTCCTCCGCTCCTACGAGCAGTACGTC.